The next 14 T cell receptor beta chains were all read from a single sample in a study of naive and memory T cell subsets. An equimolar mix of two oligonucleotides served as the beta constant-region primer for TRBC1 and TRBC2. Ligated cDNA was amplified by four rounds of PCR with nested alpha and beta constant-region primers and SP2. TCRdb used MiXCR to reprocess the UMI-ligation and nested PCR reads, holding one entry per CDR3 protein. Among about 82,000 distinct CDR3 sequences listed, 8% to 9.5% were seen once. The source material was naive CD8+ T cells from blood. The receptors here all came from a human donor in good health.

The chain uses TRBV5-1 and TRBJ1-1; D uncertain. Between the trimmed V and J ends, which lost 4 bases and 1 base, there was a span of 11 bases. The CDR3 contains 14 residues. The germline V gene has CDR1 SGHRS and CDR2 YFSETQ. DNA of the CDR3: TGCGCCAGCAGCCCCCGGTGGGAGAACACTGAAGCTTTCTTT. As protein: CASSPRWENTEAFF.

This clonotype was detected a few times. The chain carries TRBV12-3 or TRBV12-4 and TRBJ2-7; D gene ambiguous. The CDR3 is 14 residues long. Trimming left V 6 bases short and J 4 bases short, with 16 bases between. The CDR3 nucleotides read TGTGCCAGCAGCCTCGAAGGAATCTTGTACGAGCAGTACTTC. This sequence encodes CASSLEGILYEQYF.

This clonotype was seen a handful of times. V and J are TRBV10-3 and TRBJ2-1; the match to TRBD2 covers 12 bases. This CDR3 has 16 residues. Germline V CDR1 and CDR2: ENHRY, SYGVKD. The trim removed 6 bases at V and 0 bases at J, leaving 3 bases unmatched. CDR3: CAISLTSGSSYNEQFF. The DNA for the CDR3 is TGTGCCATCAGCCTGACTAGCGGGAGCTCCTACAATGAGCAGTTCTTC.

Only a few counts were recorded for this clonotype. V usage is TRBV29-1 and J usage is TRBJ2-7; D perhaps matches TRBD1 (6 bases). In germline, CDR1 is SQVTM, CDR2 ANQGSEA. V was cut by 6 bases and J by 5 bases, with 17 bases left in between. The CDR3 sequence is 13 residues long. CDR3: CSVEIKQGNEQYF. The CDR3 DNA reads TGCAGCGTAGAAATAAAACAGGGTAACGAGCAGTACTTC.

The V call is TRBV15, the J call TRBJ2-1, with TRBD2 matching 7 bases. CDR3 length: 16 residues. Germline assignment: CDR1 LNHNV and CDR2 YYDKDF (reference sequence). The ends lost 0 bases at V and 1 base at J; junction bases unmatched: 3. The DNA for the CDR3 is TGTGCCACCAGCAGAGATAAAGCGGGATCCTACAATGAGCAGTTCTTC. It is translated as CATSRDKAGSYNEQFF.

In this sample, this clonotype turned up many times. V gene TRBV5-1 combines with J gene TRBJ2-1, with 7 bases fitting TRBD2. Trimming at V came to 0 bases and at J to 5 bases, leaving 2 bases not matched to a gene. The germline gives CDR1 SGHRS, CDR2 YFSETQ. This CDR3 has 14 amino acids. The CDR3 bases are TGCGCCAGCAGCTTGGTTGGACTAGACAATGAGCAGTTCTTC. Translated: CASSLVGLDNEQFF.

The chain links TRBV29-1 to TRBJ2-7; D is unresolved. There are 15 residues in the CDR3. CDR1 is SQVTM and CDR2 is ANQGSEA in the germline V gene. Trimming pared 1 base from V and 3 bases from J, leaving 16 bases between. The DNA of the CDR3 is TGCAGCGTTGAAGCAGTGGACGGCTCCTTCTACGAGCAGTACTTC. Translation gives CSVEAVDGSFYEQYF.

This clonotype occurred many times. This sequence joins TRBV2 and TRBJ2-7; D perhaps matches TRBD1 (6 bases). Germline CDR1 reads SNHLY; CDR2 reads FYNNEI. The CDR3 covers 14 residues. The germline V and J ends were trimmed by 3 bases and 3 bases, with 12 bases remaining between them. This chain's CDR3 is CASSDNNRDYEQYF. CDR3 in DNA: TGTGCCAGCAGTGATAACAACAGGGACTACGAGCAGTACTTC.

This clonotype was counted a few times. The V and J genes are TRBV7-9 and TRBJ1-1, with D tentatively TRBD1 (5 bases). From germline, CDR1 is SEHNR and CDR2 FQNEAQ (reference sequence). The CDR3 totals 13 residues. V was cut by 5 bases and J by 6 bases, with 13 bases left in between. The CDR3 nucleotides read TGTGCCAGCAGCGCTCCAGGGTTCCCTGAAGCTTTCTTT. This encodes CASSAPGFPEAFF.

This clonotype was seen a handful of times. The chain links TRBV27 to TRBJ1-5, with 7 bases that match TRBD1. The trim removed 8 bases at V and 5 bases at J, leaving 9 bases unmatched. The germline CDR1 and CDR2 sequences are MNHEY and SMNVEV (reference sequence). The CDR3 covers 14 residues. CDR3 in amino acids: CASSLSTGYQPQHF. The CDR3 DNA is TGTGCCAGCTCTCTTTCGACAGGGTATCAGCCCCAGCATTTT.

The chain is built from TRBV6-1 and TRBJ1-2; 9 bases are a match to TRBD1. Trimming removed 1 base from V and 4 bases from J; junction bases left unmatched: 7. Germline V lookup: CDR1 MNHNS, CDR2 SASEGT. This CDR3 spans 16 amino acids. This CDR3 reads CASSEDITGGAYGYTF. CDR3 coding DNA: TGTGCCAGCAGTGAAGACATCACAGGGGGCGCCTATGGCTACACCTTC.

This clonotype was seen ten or more times. The chain couples TRBV6-1 to TRBJ2-1; 8 nucleotides line up with TRBD1. From germline, CDR1 is MNHNS and CDR2 SASEGT. This CDR3 is 15 amino acids long. Trimming at V came to 2 bases and at J to 8 bases, leaving 8 bases not matched to a gene. DNA for the CDR3: TGTGCCAGCAGTGAAATGATGACAGGGGCTGATGAGCAGTTCTTC. Translating gives CASSEMMTGADEQFF.

There are a few counts of this clonotype. The chain links TRBV4-1 to TRBJ2-3; D is undetermined. Trimming pared 4 bases from V and 5 bases from J, leaving 4 bases between. The CDR3 is 11 amino acids. The germline CDR1 and CDR2 sequences are MGHRA and YSYEKL. CDR3: CASSRRDTQYF. CDR3 nucleotide sequence: TGCGCCAGCAGCCGCCGAGATACGCAGTATTTT.

This clonotype was counted at least ten times. This sequence joins TRBV29-1 and TRBJ2-3; 9 nucleotides agree with TRBD2. V shed 5 bases, J shed 0 bases, and the junction held 12 bases outside the gene matches. This CDR3 comprises 17 residues. CDR1 is SQVTM and CDR2 is ANQGSEA in the germline V gene. CDR3 amino acids: CSVLFSGRPPSTDTQYF. CDR3 DNA: TGCAGCGTTTTGTTTAGCGGGAGACCACCTAGCACAGATACGCAGTATTTT.